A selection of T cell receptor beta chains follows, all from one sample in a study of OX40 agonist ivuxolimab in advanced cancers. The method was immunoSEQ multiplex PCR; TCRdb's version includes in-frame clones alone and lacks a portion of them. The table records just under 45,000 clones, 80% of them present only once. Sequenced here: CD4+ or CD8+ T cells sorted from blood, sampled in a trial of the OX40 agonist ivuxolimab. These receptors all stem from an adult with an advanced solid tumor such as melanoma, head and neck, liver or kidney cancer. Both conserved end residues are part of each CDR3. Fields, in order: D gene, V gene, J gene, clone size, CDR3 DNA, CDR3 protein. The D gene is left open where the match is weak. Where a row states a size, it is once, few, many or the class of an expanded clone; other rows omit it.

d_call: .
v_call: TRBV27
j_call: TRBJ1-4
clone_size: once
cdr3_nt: TGTGCCAGCAGTTTGTTGGGACACAGTATCGGAAAACTGTTTTTT
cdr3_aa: CASSLLGHSIGKLFF

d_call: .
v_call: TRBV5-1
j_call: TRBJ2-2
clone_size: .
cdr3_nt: TGCGCCAGCAGCTTGAACAGTAACACCGGGGAGCTGTTTTTT
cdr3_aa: CASSLNSNTGELFF

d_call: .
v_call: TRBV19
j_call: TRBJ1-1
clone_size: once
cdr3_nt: TGTGCCAGTAGTATAGAGGGTTCCTGGGGAGTGAACACTGAAGCTTTCTTT
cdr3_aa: CASSIEGSWGVNTEAFF

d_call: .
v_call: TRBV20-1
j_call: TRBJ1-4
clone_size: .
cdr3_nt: TGCAGTGCTAGTTGGGGGGAGTTGTTTTTT
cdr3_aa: CSASWGELFF

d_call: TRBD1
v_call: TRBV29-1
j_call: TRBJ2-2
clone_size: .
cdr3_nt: TGCAGCGTTCCGGACAGGTCCCGCACCGGGGAGCTGTTTTTT
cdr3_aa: CSVPDRSRTGELFF

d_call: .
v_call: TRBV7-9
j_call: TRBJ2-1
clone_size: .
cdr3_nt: TGTGCCAGCAGCTTTTCAGGGGCGCGGGGGTACAATGAGCAGTTCTTC
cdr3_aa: CASSFSGARGYNEQFF

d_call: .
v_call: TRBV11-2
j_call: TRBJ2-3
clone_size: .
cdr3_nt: TGTGCCAGCAGCTTACGGGGGTATGGAGATACGCAGTATTTT
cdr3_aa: CASSLRGYGDTQYF

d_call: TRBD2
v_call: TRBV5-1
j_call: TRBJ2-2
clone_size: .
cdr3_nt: TGCGCCAGCAGCTTACTAGCGGGGGGAAGGACCGGGGAGCTGTTTTTT
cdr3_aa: CASSLLAGGRTGELFF

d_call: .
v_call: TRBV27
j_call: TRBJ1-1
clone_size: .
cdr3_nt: TGTGCCAGCAGTTTAATGGGGAGCCCAGGCACTGAAGCTTTCTTT
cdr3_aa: CASSLMGSPGTEAFF

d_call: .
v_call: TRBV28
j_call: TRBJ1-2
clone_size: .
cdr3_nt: TGTGCCAGCAGTTTCACAGGGACGAGGACGGATGGCTACACCTTC
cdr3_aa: CASSFTGTRTDGYTF

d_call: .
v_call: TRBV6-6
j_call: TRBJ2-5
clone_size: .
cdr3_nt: TGTGCCAGCAGTTCTTGGGGCGAGACCCAGTACTTC
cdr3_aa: CASSSWGETQYF

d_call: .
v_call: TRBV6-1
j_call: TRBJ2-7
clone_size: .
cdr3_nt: TGTGCCAGCAGTGAGTCCCCAGGGTACGAGCAGTACTTC
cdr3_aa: CASSESPGYEQYF

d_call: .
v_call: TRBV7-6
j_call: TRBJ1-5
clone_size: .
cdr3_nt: TGTGCCAGCAGCTTAGAGGAGGTCAGGCCGCGGAATCAGCCCCAGCATTTT
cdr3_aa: CASSLEEVRPRNQPQHF

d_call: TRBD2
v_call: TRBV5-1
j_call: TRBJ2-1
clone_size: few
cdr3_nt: TGCGCCAGCAGGCGGACCGGGACTAGCTCCTACAATGAGCAGTTCTTC
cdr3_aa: CASRRTGTSSYNEQFF

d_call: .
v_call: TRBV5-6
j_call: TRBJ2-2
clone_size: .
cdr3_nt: TGTGCCAGCAGCTTGGGACTTACTAGGGGCGGGGAGCTGTTTTTT
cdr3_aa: CASSLGLTRGGELFF

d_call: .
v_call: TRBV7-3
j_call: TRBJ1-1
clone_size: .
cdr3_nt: TGTGCCAGCAGCCAAGGCGAGTCGAGCACTGAAGCTTTCTTT
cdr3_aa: CASSQGESSTEAFF

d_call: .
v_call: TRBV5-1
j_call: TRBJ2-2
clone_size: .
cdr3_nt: TGCGCCAGCAGCTTGGCCAAGGGCACCGGGGAGCTGTTTTTT
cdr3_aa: CASSLAKGTGELFF

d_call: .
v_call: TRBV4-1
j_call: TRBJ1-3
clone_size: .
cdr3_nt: TGTGCCAGCAGCCAAGACCGGAACTCTGGAAACACCATATATTTT
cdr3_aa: CASSQDRNSGNTIYF

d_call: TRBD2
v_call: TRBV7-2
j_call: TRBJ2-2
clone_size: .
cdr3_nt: TGTGCCAGCAGCCTGCGGACTAGCACCGGCACCGGGGAGCTGTTTTTT
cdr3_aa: CASSLRTSTGTGELFF

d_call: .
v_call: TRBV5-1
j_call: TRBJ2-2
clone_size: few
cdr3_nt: TGCGCCAGCAGCCAGAAGCCAGCCTCGAACACCGGGGAGCTGTTTTTT
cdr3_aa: CASSQKPASNTGELFF

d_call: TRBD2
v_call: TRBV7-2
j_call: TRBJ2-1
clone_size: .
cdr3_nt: TGTGCCAGCAGCTTACGCCCGGCTAGCGGGAGCCTTTCCTACAATGAGCAGTTCTTC
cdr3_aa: CASSLRPASGSLSYNEQFF

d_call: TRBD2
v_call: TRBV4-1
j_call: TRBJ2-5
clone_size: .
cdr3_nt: TGCGCCAGCAGCCAAAGGGGACTAGCGGGGGGGCCGCGCCAAGAGACCCAGTACTTC
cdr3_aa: CASSQRGLAGGPRQETQYF

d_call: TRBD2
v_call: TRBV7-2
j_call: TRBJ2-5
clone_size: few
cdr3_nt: TGTGCCAGCAGCTCGGGAGGGCCTGAGACCCAGTACTTC
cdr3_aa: CASSSGGPETQYF

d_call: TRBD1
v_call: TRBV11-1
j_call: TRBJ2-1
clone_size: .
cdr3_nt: TGTGCCAGCAGCTCCCCGGGACAGGGGTATAATGAGCAGTTCTTC
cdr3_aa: CASSSPGQGYNEQFF

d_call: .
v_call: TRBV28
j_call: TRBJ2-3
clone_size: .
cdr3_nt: TGTGCCATCTCGAGGGATTCAGATACGCAGTATTTT
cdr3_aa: CAISRDSDTQYF

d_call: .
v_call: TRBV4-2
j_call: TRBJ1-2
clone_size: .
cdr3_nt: TGTGCCAGCAGCCAACCAAAGCGGGGCGACCAATATGGCTACACCTTC
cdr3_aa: CASSQPKRGDQYGYTF

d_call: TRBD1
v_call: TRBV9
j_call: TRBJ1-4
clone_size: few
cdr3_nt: TGTGCCAGCAGCGTTGGGACAGGGGAGGCATTTAATGAAAAACTGTTTTTT
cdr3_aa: CASSVGTGEAFNEKLFF

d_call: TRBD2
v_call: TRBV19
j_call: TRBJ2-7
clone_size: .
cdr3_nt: TGTGCCAGTAGTATTGTAGCGGGCTCCTACGAGCAGTACTTC
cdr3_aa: CASSIVAGSYEQYF

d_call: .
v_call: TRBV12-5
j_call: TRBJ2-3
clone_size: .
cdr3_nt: TGTGCTAGTGGTTTGGGGATAGAGGGAGATACGCAGTATTTT
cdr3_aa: CASGLGIEGDTQYF

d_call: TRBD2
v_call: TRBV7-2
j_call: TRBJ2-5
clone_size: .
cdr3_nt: TGTGCCAGCAGCTTAGGTCGAGCGGGGCACCGGTGGAACCAAGAGACCCAGTACTTC
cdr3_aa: CASSLGRAGHRWNQETQYF

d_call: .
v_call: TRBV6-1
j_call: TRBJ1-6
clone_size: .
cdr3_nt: TGTGCCAGCAGTATACAGACAGGCGGAAATTCACCCCTCCACTTT
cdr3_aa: CASSIQTGGNSPLHF

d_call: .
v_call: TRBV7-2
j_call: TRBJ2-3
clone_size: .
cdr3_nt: TGTGCCAGCAGCTGGACAGGAGGGGAGCAGTATTTT
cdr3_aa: CASSWTGGEQYF

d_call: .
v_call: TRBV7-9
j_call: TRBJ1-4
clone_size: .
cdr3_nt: TGTGCCAGCAGCTTAGTTGGGACGGCTGAAAAACTGTTTTTT
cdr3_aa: CASSLVGTAEKLFF

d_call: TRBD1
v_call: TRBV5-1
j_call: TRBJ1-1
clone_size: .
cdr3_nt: TGCGCCAGCAGCAATACAGGGGACACTGAAGCTTTCTTT
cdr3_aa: CASSNTGDTEAFF

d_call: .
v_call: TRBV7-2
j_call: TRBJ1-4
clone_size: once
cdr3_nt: TGTGCCAGCAGCACCCGACAGGATGGGGGTGAAAAACTGTTTTTT
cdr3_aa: CASSTRQDGGEKLFF

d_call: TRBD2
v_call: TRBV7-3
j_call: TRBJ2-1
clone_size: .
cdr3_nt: TGTGCCAGCAGCACGTTAAGCGGGGAGGTCCCCTACAATGAGCAGTTCTTC
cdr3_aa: CASSTLSGEVPYNEQFF

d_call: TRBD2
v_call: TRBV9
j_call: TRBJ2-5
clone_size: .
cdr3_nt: TGTGCCAGCAGCGGGACTAGCGGGAGGCCGGCAGAGACCCAGTACTTC
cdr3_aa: CASSGTSGRPAETQYF

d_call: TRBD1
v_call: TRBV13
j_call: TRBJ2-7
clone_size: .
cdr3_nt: TGTGCCAGCAGCTCCCCCGACAGGGGGCGTCAAACCACCTACGAGCAGTACTTC
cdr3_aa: CASSSPDRGRQTTYEQYF

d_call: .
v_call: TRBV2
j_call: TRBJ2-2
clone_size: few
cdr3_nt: TGTGCCAGCAGTGAAGAGAGAGTGCTGTTTTTT
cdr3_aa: CASSEERVLFF

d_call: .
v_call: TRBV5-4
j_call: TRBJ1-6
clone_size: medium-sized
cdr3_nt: TGTGCCAGCAGCTTGGAGGGAGGGTCACCCCTCCACTTT
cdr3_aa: CASSLEGGSPLHF

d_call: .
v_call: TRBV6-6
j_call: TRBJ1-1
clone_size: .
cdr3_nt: TGTGCCAGCAGTCCCTTCGGAGAGAACACTGAAGCTTTCTTT
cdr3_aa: CASSPFGENTEAFF

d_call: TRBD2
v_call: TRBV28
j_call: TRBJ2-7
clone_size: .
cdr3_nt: TGTGCCAGCAGTCCAACCCAAGCGGGGGCCTACGAGCAGTACTTC
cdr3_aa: CASSPTQAGAYEQYF

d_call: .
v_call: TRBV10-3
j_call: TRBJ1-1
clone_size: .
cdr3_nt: TGTGCCATCCGGAAGGGCACTGAAGCTTTCTTT
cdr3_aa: CAIRKGTEAFF

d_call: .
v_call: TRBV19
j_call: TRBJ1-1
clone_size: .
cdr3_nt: TGTGCCAGTAGTATAGGTCCGGACAGAAAAGCTTTCTTT
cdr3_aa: CASSIGPDRKAFF

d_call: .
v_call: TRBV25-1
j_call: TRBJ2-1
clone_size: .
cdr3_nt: TGTGCCAGCAGTGCCAGGGGCCATGAGCAGTTCTTC
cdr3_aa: CASSARGHEQFF

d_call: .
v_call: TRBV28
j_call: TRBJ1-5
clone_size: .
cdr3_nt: TGTGCCAGCAGTTTTGGAAGCGGCAATCAGCCCCAGCATTTT
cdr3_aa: CASSFGSGNQPQHF

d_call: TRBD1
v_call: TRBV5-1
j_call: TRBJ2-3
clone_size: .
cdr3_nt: TGCGCCAGCAGCTCCGGACAGGGTAGGACGCAGTATTTT
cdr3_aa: CASSSGQGRTQYF

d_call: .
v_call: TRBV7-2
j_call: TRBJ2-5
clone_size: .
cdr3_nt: TGTGCCAGCAGAACTACAGGGTTGGAGACCCAGTACTTC
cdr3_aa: CASRTTGLETQYF

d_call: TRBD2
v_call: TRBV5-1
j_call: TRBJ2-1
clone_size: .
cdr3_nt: TGCGCCAGCAGCTTGGCCCTCACTAGCGACCAGCAGTTCTTC
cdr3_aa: CASSLALTSDQQFF

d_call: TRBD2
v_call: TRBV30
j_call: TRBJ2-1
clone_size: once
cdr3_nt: TGTGCTCGGGAGCAGGCGGGGGGAGTTGAGCAGTTCTTC
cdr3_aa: CAREQAGGVEQFF

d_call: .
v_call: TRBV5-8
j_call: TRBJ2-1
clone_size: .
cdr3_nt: TGTGCCAGCAGCTTAGGGCGGAGCCCCTCCTACAATGAGCAGTTCTTC
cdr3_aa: CASSLGRSPSYNEQFF

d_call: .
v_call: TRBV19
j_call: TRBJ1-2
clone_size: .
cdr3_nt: TGTGCCAGTAGCCTGAGGAGGGGCGAGGGCTACACCTTC
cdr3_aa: CASSLRRGEGYTF

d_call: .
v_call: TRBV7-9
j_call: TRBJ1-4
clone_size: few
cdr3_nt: TGTGCCAGCAGCCTGACAGCATCTGCAACTAATGAAAAACTGTTTTTT
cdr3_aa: CASSLTASATNEKLFF

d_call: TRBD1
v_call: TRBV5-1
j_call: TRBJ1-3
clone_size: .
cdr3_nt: TGCGCCAGCAGCTTAGGGACAGACTCTGGAAACACCATATATTTT
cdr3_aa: CASSLGTDSGNTIYF

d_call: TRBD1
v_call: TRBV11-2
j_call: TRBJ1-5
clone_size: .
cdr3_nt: TGTGCCAGCAGCCGGGACAGGGATCAGCCCCAGCATTTT
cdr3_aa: CASSRDRDQPQHF

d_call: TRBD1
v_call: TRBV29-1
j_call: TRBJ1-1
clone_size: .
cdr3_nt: TGCAGCGTTGACAGGGGGCAAGGGACTGAAGCTTTCTTT
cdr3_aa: CSVDRGQGTEAFF

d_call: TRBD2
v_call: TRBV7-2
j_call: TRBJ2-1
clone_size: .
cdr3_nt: TGTGCCAGCAGCTTACAGACGCTAGCGGGGGGGCTCTACAATGAGCAGTTCTTC
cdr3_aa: CASSLQTLAGGLYNEQFF

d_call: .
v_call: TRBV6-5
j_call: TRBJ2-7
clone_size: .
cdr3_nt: TGTGCCAGCAGGGACGTTAAGGGTGGCTACGAGCAGTACTTC
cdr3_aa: CASRDVKGGYEQYF